This T cell receptor beta chain is from a study of blood T cell repertoires in COVID-19. For the study at large: COVID-19 samples, acute and convalescent, were from the United States, Italy and Spain.

This CDR3 is built from 13 residues. Trimming shortened V by 2 bases and J by 6 bases, and 8 bases separated the two germline ends. The V gene's germline CDR1 is LGHNA and CDR2 YSLEER. The protocol was immunoSEQ multiplex PCR, while the TCRdb copy is restricted to in-frame clones and leaves out a portion. The repertoire holds about 15,000 clones, with about 69% as singletons. The chain is built from TRBV4-3 and TRBJ1-5, with D tentatively TRBD1 (5 bases). This sequence was found in a man aged 55 to 70 with acute or convalescent COVID-19. Sequenced sample: peripheral blood. CDR3 DNA: TGCGCCAGCAGCCAATCAAGGGGTCAGCCCCAGCATTTT. It specifies CASSQSRGQPQHF.